The sequence of this TCR beta chain was determined in a study of blood T cell repertoires in COVID-19. Study-level background: T cells, B-cell-depleted T cells, or PBMCs supplied cDNA or gDNA.

Grouping used clinical history reported by participants in a survey and questionnaire. The protocol was immunoSEQ multiplex PCR, while the TCRdb copy is restricted to in-frame clones and leaves out a portion. The table lists roughly 200,000 clones, around 82% of them singletons, with roughly 5.2% in the top ten. There are 17 residues in the CDR3. Per germline, CDR1 LGHNA and CDR2 YSLEER. V dropped 1 base and J dropped 0 bases, with 15 bases sitting between them. The chain joins TRBV4-3 to TRBJ1-1; D is unresolved. The specimen sequenced was PBMCs or T cells enriched from blood (not recorded which). The source of this sequence is a woman aged 60-75 years with acute COVID-19. CDR3 nucleotides: TGCGCCAGCAGCCAAGCGCCGGAGGGTTCAATGAACACTGAAGCTTTCTTT. This translates into CASSQAPEGSMNTEAFF.